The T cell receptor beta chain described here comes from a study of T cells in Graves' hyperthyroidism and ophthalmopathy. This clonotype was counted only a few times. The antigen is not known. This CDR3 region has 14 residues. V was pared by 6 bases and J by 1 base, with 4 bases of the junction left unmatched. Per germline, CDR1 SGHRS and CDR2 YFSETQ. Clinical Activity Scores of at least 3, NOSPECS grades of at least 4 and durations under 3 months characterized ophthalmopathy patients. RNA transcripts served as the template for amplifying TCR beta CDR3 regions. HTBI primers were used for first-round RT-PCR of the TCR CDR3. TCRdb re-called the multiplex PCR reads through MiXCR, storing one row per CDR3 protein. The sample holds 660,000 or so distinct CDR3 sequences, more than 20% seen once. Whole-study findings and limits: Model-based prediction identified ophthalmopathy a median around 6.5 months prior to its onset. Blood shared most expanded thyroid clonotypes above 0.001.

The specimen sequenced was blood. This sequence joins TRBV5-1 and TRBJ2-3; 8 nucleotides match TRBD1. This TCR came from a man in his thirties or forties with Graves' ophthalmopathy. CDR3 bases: TGCGCCAGCAACCTACAGGGGGGCACAGATACGCAGTATTTT. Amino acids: CASNLQGGTDTQYF.